This note documents a single T cell receptor beta chain sequence. Its antigen is unknown. The PCR made use of 60 Vbeta and 13 Jbeta primers. TCRdb keeps only in-frame clones here, not all; method: immunoSEQ multiplex PCR. Of around 200,000 clones in the sample, more than 75% were seen once. The sample comes from a study of cytomegalovirus exposure and HLA in healthy donors. Study conclusions and caveats: For cytomegalovirus status, the classifier reportedly gave diagnoses with high specificity and sensitivity. There were several of the most significant clusters that appeared linked to common viral pathogens in a later analysis.

Trimming took 7 bases from V and 6 from J, leaving 16 bases between them. The CDR3 has 13 residues. Germline V lookup: CDR1 MNHEY, CDR2 SMNVEV (reference sequence). The receptor's source is a woman aged 40 to 50 in good health and CMV-seronegative. Sequencing used PBMCs. This chain joins TRBV27 and TRBJ2-7; D possibly corresponds to TRBD2 (6 bases). CDR3 nucleotide sequence: TGTGCCAGCAATGCGGGGCAGCTTGGCGAGCAGTACTTC. This codes for CASNAGQLGEQYF.